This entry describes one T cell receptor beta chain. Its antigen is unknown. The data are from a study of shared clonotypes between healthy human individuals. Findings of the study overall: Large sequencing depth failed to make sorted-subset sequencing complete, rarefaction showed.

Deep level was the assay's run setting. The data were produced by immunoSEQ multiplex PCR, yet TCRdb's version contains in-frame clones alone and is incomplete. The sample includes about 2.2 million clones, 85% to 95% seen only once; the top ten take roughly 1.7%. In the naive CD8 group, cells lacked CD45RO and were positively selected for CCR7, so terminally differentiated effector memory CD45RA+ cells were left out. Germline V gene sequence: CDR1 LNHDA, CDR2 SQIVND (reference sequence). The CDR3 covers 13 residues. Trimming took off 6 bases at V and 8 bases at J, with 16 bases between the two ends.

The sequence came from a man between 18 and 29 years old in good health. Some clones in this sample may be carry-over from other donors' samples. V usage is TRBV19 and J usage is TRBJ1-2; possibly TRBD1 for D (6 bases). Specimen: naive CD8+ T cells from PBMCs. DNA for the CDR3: TGTGCCAGTAGCCTTCAGGGGACGGACGGCTACACCTTC. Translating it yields CASSLQGTDGYTF. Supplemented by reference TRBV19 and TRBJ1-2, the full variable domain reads DGGITQSPKYLFRKEGQNVTLSCEQNLNHDAMYWYRQDPGQGLRLIYYSQIVNDFQKGDIAEGYSVSREKKESFPLTVTSAQKNPTAFYLCASSLQGTDGYTFGSGTRLTVV.